This entry describes one T cell receptor beta chain. Its antigen is currently not known. Base qualities are missing; no much larger clone stands one base away. These data come from a study of blood T cells in healthy people across ages (dated by TCRdb to 2014 to 2015). Turning to the overall study: In model experiments, roughly one uniquely barcoded TCR beta cDNA molecule per two T cells was captured by template switching. Age-related changes in TCR beta repertoire diversity were measured in the study by deep sequencing normalized with unique cDNA molecular identifiers. The donors were divided into four age groups: young (average around 16 years), middle-aged (almost 40), aged (approximately 62) and long-lived (roughly 82). Donors of different ages were randomly distributed across sequencing lanes to avoid experimental bias. Two additional independent replicas of 1 million unique cDNA reads from the same blood draw were analyzed for two donors (one aged 18 to 30 and one aged 80 or older). The paper as a whole reports these results and caveats: Compared with the aged group, more naive CD4+ T cells, fewer expanded clones and increased TCR diversity were shown by the long-lived group, suggesting age selection. As age increased, observed TCR beta diversity per million T cells dropped in a roughly linear way, and a significant reduction was already evident by age 40. Estimates of total diversity from one million sequenced T cells were regarded as lower bounds and underestimates. Donor CMV infection status was unknown, potentially confounding age-related changes in expanded clonotypes. Conclusive comparison of naive and antigen-experienced compartments was prevented by the profiling of bulk unsorted PBMCs. The percentage of naive T cells measured by flow cytometry correlated strongly with observed TCR beta diversity.

Libraries came from 5' RACE. A second about 7 to 12 cycle PCR used a sample-barcoded 5' primer and a J-beta primer mix. Each TCR beta cDNA molecule received a unique molecular identifier from a template-switch 5' adaptor carrying 12 random nucleotides. Each sample yielded at least 2.5 million CDR3-containing paired-end reads. First-strand cDNA was synthesized from all RNA with the Mint cDNA synthesis kit, primed by a TRBC-specific oligonucleotide. All cDNA was treated with uracil-DNA glycosylase and then went through a first 18-cycle PCR with the universal primers M1SS and BC2_uni_R. The original methods were these. Normalization of each sample was performed by random selection of 1 million high-quality reads, each carrying a distinct molecular identifier. Reads with shared molecular identifiers were discarded instead of being binned into consensus sequences. CDR3 identification, clonotype clustering and error correction used MiTCR with a Q25 quality threshold and the strictest error-elimination algorithm. A nonparametric unseen species model with Euler transformation was used to estimate lower-bound total TCR beta diversity. TCRdb reprocessed the public reads (quality trimming at Q25 with fastp, clone calling with MiXCR) and kept in-frame beta chains. Rows with one shared CDR3 protein collapse into an entry with the most common genes and DNA. V and J calls and clone size were set by TCRdb, not the authors. The sample contains fewer than 2 million distinct CDR3 sequences, around 40% of them found a single time. Jointly, the top ten make up more than 20% of the sample.

The roughly 37 donors, aged roughly 6 to 90 years, were systemically healthy Caucasian individuals from Russia. Ten milliliters of peripheral blood were drawn from each donor into EDTA-treated Vacutainer tubes. Ficoll-Paque density-gradient centrifugation was used to isolate PBMCs, with at least 7 million per sample. Total RNA, at least 6 micrograms per sample, was extracted from PBMCs with Trizol reagent. Naive CD45RAhigh/CD27high T cell percentages were measured by flow cytometry on a PBMC aliquot from every donor. Sequencing used blood. The clonotype was recovered from a human donor in good health.

The CDR3 loop reads CASSDQRGLDEQFF. The nucleotide sequence is given as TGTGCCAGCAGTGACCAGAGGGGGTTGGATGAGCAGTTCTTC. The receptor chain draws on TRBV28 and TRBJ2-1; tentative D gene TRBD1, with 6 bases matching. The junction carries 16 bases between V and J, which are trimmed by 5 bases and 8 bases respectively. Looking up the germline V gene yields CDR1 MDHEN and CDR2 SYDVKM. Including the terminal cysteine and phenylalanine, the CDR3 comprises 14 residues. Of all the DNA, just the CDR3 is kept, 42 bases in frame from base 1.